What follows are 11 T cell receptor beta chains derived from one specimen sequenced in a study of Ad26.COV2.S vaccination and SARS-CoV-2 variants (dated by TCRdb to the early 2020s). Receptor amplification or capture employed the immunoSEQ multiplex PCR assay. The table was pulled from immuneACCESS by TCRdb, which kept in-frame rearrangements only. Such tables lose some clones; where checked, under half of the loss comes from unresolved V genes, and the rest has no known cause. The sample has about 350,000 clones on record, 75% to 90% of them singletons. The biggest ten clones account for around 11% of the sample. The treatment or condition tag for this specimen amounts to: around 19 received Ad26.COV2.S at low or high dose, single or two shots; 5 received placebo; per-sample allocation not given. For vaccine and placebo recipients, the sequenced repertoires came from samples collected on day 63 after the first injection.

The starting material was peripheral blood, obtained in a trial of Ad26.COV2.S vaccine versus placebo. Receptors originate from a person between 18 and 65 years old who received the Ad26.COV2.S COVID-19 vaccine or a placebo.

This clone appeared a few times. This chain links TRBV28 with TRBJ1-6; a possible D gene is TRBD1 (5 bases). This CDR3 has 13 amino acids. The V end lost 3 bases, the J end lost 8 bases, and 8 bases lay between the germline ends. Germline CDR1 is MDHEN and CDR2 is SYDVKM. The CDR3 DNA is TGTGCCAGCAGTTTCGGGGGAGATTCACCCCTCCACTTT. It codes for CASSFGGDSPLHF.

The chain combines TRBV28 with TRBJ2-4; perhaps TRBD1 as D (6 bases). Between the trimmed V and J ends, which lost 5 bases and 7 bases, there was a span of 15 bases. Germline lookup yields CDR1 MDHEN and CDR2 SYDVKM. This CDR3 contains 14 residues. The CDR3: CASSAGTLDNIQYF. DNA for the CDR3: TGTGCCAGCAGTGCCGGGACATTAGACAACATTCAGTACTTC.

The V call is TRBV6-5, the J call TRBJ2-5; the D is unclear. Trimming removed 6 bases from V and 5 bases from J, with 10 bases in between. This CDR3 is 12 amino acids long. Per germline, CDR1 MNHEY and CDR2 SVGAGI. In DNA, the CDR3 is TGTGCCAGCAGGGTGCAAGAGGAGACCCAGTACTTC. This gives the protein CASRVQEETQYF.

This clone has only one observation. The rearrangement links TRBV19 to TRBJ1-5; tentatively, D is TRBD1 (6 bases). Germline CDR1 is LNHDA and CDR2 is SQIVND (reference sequence). This CDR3 is built from 14 residues. The ends were cut back, 8 bases at V and 4 bases at J, with 15 bases in the middle. DNA for the CDR3: TGTGCCAGTGGCGAAGGGGGAACGAATCAGCCCCAGCATTTT. Translating it yields CASGEGGTNQPQHF.

This clone was observed a handful of times. The chain is built from TRBV4-2 and TRBJ1-2; 8 bases map to TRBD1. The CDR3 is 14 amino acids. Germline V gene lookup returns CDR1 LGHNA and CDR2 YNFKEQ. V shed 4 bases, J shed 2 bases, and the junction held 3 bases outside the gene matches. CDR3 sequence: CASSPRTGNYGYTF. The CDR3 nucleotides read TGTGCCAGCAGCCCGCGGACAGGGAACTATGGCTACACCTTC.

V and J are TRBV28 and TRBJ1-2; D is perhaps TRBD1 (5 bases). This CDR3 has 13 residues. The V and J ends lost 5 bases and 8 bases respectively, with 15 bases between them. The V gene's germline CDR1 is MDHEN and CDR2 SYDVKM. Written as DNA, the CDR3 is TGTGCCAGCAGTCCCTCCCAGGGTGGCGGCTACACCTTC. Amino acids: CASSPSQGGGYTF.

The genes are TRBV28 and TRBJ1-4; D is undetermined. CDR1 is MDHEN, CDR2 SYDVKM, per germline. The CDR3 length is 18 residues. Trimming left V 6 bases short and J 0 bases short, with 20 bases between. The CDR3 sequence: CASSLRAALITTNEKLFF. The CDR3 DNA sequence: TGTGCCAGCAGCCTGCGGGCAGCACTAATAACAACTAATGAAAAACTGTTTTTT.

The table lists this clone with a count of one. DNA of the CDR3: TGCGCCAGCAGTCCGCGGACAGGGGCGGTAGCTTTCTTT. Translation gives CASSPRTGAVAFF. The chain joins TRBV5-1 to TRBJ1-1; 9 bases agree with TRBD1. The CDR3 loop spans 13 amino acids. The germline V gene has CDR1 SGHRS and CDR2 YFSETQ. Trimming at V came to 5 bases and at J to 10 bases, leaving 9 bases not matched to a gene.

The rearrangement joins TRBV3-1 (or the pseudogene TRBV3-2) to TRBJ1-2; D may be TRBD1 (6 bases). V lost 4 bases, J lost 6 bases, and 15 bases lay in between. The CDR3 extends over 14 amino acids. CDR1 LGHDT and CDR2 YNNKEL come from the germline V gene (reference sequence). The CDR3 loop reads CASSPYRAWNGYTF. CDR3 DNA: TGTGCCAGCAGCCCCTACAGGGCCTGGAATGGCTACACCTTC.

The genes are TRBV30 and TRBJ2-7, with D unresolved. The CDR3 is made up of 13 amino acids. Germline V gene sequence: CDR1 GTSNPN, CDR2 SVGIG (reference sequence). Trimming left V 0 bases short and J 2 bases short, with 8 bases between. In nucleotides, the CDR3 is TGTGCCTGGAGTGTTGGAAGGGCCTACGAGCAGTACTTC. Translated: CAWSVGRAYEQYF.

The rearrangement uses TRBV5-5 and TRBJ1-6; D gene uncertain. Germline CDR1 reads SGHKS; CDR2 reads YYEKEE (reference sequence). Trimming left V 0 bases short and J 0 bases short, with 10 bases between. The CDR3 is 17 amino acids. The DNA of the CDR3 is TGTGCCAGCAGCTTGGACCAGCGCAGCTCCTATAATTCACCCCTCCACTTT. Translating it yields CASSLDQRSSYNSPLHF.